A selection of T cell receptor beta chains follows, all from one sample in a study of shared clonotypes between healthy human individuals. Measured with immunoSEQ multiplex PCR; TCRdb has only the in-frame clones, and not every one. The table lists more than 600,000 clones, around 90% of them singletons, with nearly 25% in the top ten. Sequencing input: naive CD8+ T cells sorted from blood. The receptors derive from a man aged 30 to 39 in good health. Both conserved end residues are trimmed from each CDR3. Each record gives: J gene, V gene, CDR3 protein.

TRBJ2-7,TRBV5-8,ASSLTGGAEQY
TRBJ2-1,TRBV4-1,ASSQAPGLAVDNEQF
TRBJ2-2,TRBV7-2,ASTGQRNTGELF
TRBJ2-1,TRBV27,ASSLSSVGNREQF
TRBJ2-7,TRBV2,ASSESMAYEQY
TRBJ2-3,TRBV6-6,ASSYRQPGDTQY
TRBJ2-7,TRBV19,ASSIKGSHYEQY
TRBJ2-7,TRBV5-4,ASSLGSSGGTSYEQY
TRBJ1-2,TRBV19,ASSINFGSPNYGYT
TRBJ1-1,TRBV7-9,ASSFLSGQALTEAF
TRBJ2-7,TRBV5-1,ASSLGQTGRSYEQY
TRBJ2-7,TRBV5-4,ASSPGTSGSAEQY
TRBJ2-3,TRBV6-6,ASSYAGGADTQY
TRBJ2-2,TRBV6-1,ASSVGKTLIVGELF
TRBJ1-1,TRBV27,ASSHAWTGEMNTEAF
TRBJ1-2,TRBV10-3,AISEGQLNYGYT
TRBJ2-7,TRBV5-1,ASSPGTAGYEQY
TRBJ2-1,TRBV18,ASSPTPGLAGDGEQF
TRBJ1-5,TRBV28,ASSWTVQGLNQPQH
TRBJ2-3,TRBV14,ASSHLGGRDTQY
TRBJ1-5,TRBV15,ATTGGYSSNQPQH
TRBJ2-7,TRBV27,ASSLSPVNSEQY
TRBJ1-1,TRBV27,ASSSSGQGRGNTEAF
TRBJ2-3,TRBV4-1,ASSQLLADSTDTQY
TRBJ1-1,TRBV27,ASSWRQGDTEAF
TRBJ2-7,TRBV28,ASAKAYEQY
TRBJ2-1,TRBV27,ASSTGVLSYNEQF
TRBJ1-5,TRBV14,ASSLGQGADQPQH
TRBJ2-3,TRBV7-9,ATKGERGVLDTQY
TRBJ2-5,TRBV9,ASSAEGVPVETQY
TRBJ2-7,TRBV2,ASTGVRESYEQY
TRBJ2-1,TRBV14,ASSSLAGGVYNEQF
TRBJ2-7,TRBV2,ASRGSYEQY
TRBJ2-1,TRBV11-2,ASSSSGAGGNYEQF
TRBJ2-5,TRBV7-6,ASSPPLAVQETQY
TRBJ2-3,TRBV9,ASTGDRGLRGTDTQY
TRBJ2-5,TRBV19,ASNQHRQETQY
TRBJ1-4,TRBV4-1,ASSPRQFNEKLF
TRBJ2-1,TRBV7-6,ASSPQTSGSLNEQF
TRBJ2-1,TRBV12-5,ASGLGGLAGAVNVRREVNEQF
TRBJ1-1,TRBV27,ASSLQGDIEAF